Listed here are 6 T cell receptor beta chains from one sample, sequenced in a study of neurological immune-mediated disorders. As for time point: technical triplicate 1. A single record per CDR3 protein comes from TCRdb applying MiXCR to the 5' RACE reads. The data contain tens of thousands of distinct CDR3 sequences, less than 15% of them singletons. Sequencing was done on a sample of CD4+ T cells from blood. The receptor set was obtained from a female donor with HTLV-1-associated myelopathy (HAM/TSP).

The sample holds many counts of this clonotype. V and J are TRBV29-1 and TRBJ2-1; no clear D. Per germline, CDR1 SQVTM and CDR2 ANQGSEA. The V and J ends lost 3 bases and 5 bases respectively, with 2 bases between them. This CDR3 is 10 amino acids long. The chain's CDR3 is CSVDHNEQFF. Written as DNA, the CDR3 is TGCAGCGTTGATCACAATGAGCAGTTCTTC.

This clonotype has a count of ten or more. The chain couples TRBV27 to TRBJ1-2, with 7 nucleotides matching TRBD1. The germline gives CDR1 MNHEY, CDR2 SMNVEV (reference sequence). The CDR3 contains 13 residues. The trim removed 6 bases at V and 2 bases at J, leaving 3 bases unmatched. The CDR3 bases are TGTGCCAGCAGGCTGACAGGGAACTATGGCTACACCTTC. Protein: CASRLTGNYGYTF.

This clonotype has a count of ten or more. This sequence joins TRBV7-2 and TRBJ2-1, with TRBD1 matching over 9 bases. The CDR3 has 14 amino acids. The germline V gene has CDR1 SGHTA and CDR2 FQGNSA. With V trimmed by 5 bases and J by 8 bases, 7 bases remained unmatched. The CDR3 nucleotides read TGTGCCAGCAGCGCCGGGACAGGGTTTGATGAGCAGTTCTTC. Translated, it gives CASSAGTGFDEQFF.

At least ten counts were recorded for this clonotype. The CDR3 loop reads CASSPGSRDSPLHF. The DNA for the CDR3 is TGCGCCAGCAGCCCAGGGTCCCGAGATTCACCCCTCCACTTT. The J gene is TRBJ1-6, the V gene TRBV5-1; tentative D call: TRBD1 (5 bases). Germline CDR1 SGHRS, CDR2 YFSETQ. The CDR3 spans 14 residues. Deletions cut 4 bases from V and 8 bases from J, with 13 bases between.

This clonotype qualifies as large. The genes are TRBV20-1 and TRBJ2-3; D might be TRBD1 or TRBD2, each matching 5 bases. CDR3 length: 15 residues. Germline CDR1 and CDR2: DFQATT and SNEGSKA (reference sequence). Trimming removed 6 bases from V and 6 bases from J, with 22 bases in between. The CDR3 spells CSAPTRGRGSDTQYF. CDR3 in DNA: TGCAGTGCCCCGACTCGGGGTAGGGGAAGCGATACGCAGTATTTT.

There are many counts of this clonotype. The CDR3 DNA sequence: TGTGCCAGCAGTTTAAGGGGGGCCAGCTCCTACGAGCAGTACTTC. It codes for CASSLRGASSYEQYF. This chain uses TRBV28 with TRBJ2-7; TRBD1 or TRBD2 may be the D gene (6 bases each). The CDR3 has 15 residues. Germline V gene data show CDR1 as MDHEN and CDR2 as SYDVKM. V shed 2 bases and J shed 0 bases, with 11 bases lying between them.